A selection of T cell receptor beta chains follows, all from one sample in a study of blood T cell repertoires in COVID-19. The method was immunoSEQ multiplex PCR; TCRdb's version includes in-frame clones alone and lacks a portion of them. The data contain over 95,000 clones, about 81% of them seen just once; the ten biggest clones take up 15% to 20%. Source material: peripheral blood. Receptor source: a woman aged 60-75 years with acute or convalescent COVID-19. Each CDR3 is given with its conserved first and last residue. A D gene is named only where the DNA matches it firmly. Clone size is stated in some rows and not others, as once, few, many or a class when expanded.

D: TRBD1
size: NA
J: TRBJ2-2
length: 16
V: TRBV11-1
CDR3: CASSGGTGGFTGELFF
DNA: TGTGCCAGCAGCGGCGGGACAGGGGGATTCACCGGGGAGCTGTTTTTT

D: TRBD1
size: NA
J: TRBJ1-4
length: 18
V: TRBV2
CDR3: CASSVSGQATDVKEKLFF
DNA: TGTGCCAGCAGTGTGTCGGGACAGGCCACGGACGTTAAGGAAAAACTGTTTTTT

D: TRBD1
size: NA
J: TRBJ2-7
length: 16
V: TRBV10-1
CDR3: CASSAWDRDRLYEQYF
DNA: TGCGCCAGCAGTGCCTGGGACCGGGACAGGTTATACGAGCAGTACTTC

D: TRBD1
size: NA
J: TRBJ1-2
length: 14
V: TRBV19
CDR3: CASSETGGNYGYTF
DNA: TGTGCCAGTAGTGAGACAGGGGGCAACTATGGCTACACCTTC

D: NA
size: NA
J: TRBJ2-7
length: 16
V: TRBV14
CDR3: CASSQVSWSSSYEQYF
DNA: TGTGCCAGCAGCCAAGTGAGTTGGTCAAGCTCCTACGAGCAGTACTTC

D: NA
size: NA
J: TRBJ1-2
length: 15
V: TRBV4-1
CDR3: CASSLSGQINYGYTF
DNA: TGCGCCAGCAGCCTGTCAGGACAGATCAACTATGGCTACACCTTC

D: TRBD1
size: NA
J: TRBJ2-7
length: 15
V: TRBV2
CDR3: CASSTWGTGGGEQYF
DNA: TGTGCCAGCAGTACCTGGGGGACAGGAGGTGGGGAGCAGTACTTC

D: TRBD1
size: few
J: TRBJ2-1
length: 15
V: TRBV3-1/TRBV3-2
CDR3: CASRVAGGSYNEQFF
DNA: TGTGCCAGCAGGGTGGCAGGGGGAAGTTACAATGAGCAGTTCTTC

D: NA
size: NA
J: TRBJ2-4
length: 15
V: TRBV5-6
CDR3: CASSWGNSGKNIQYF
DNA: TGTGCCAGCAGCTGGGGAAATAGCGGCAAAAACATTCAGTACTTC

D: NA
size: NA
J: TRBJ2-1
length: 15
V: TRBV28
CDR3: CASLKELDTYNEQFF
DNA: TGTGCCAGTCTAAAAGAATTGGACACCTACAATGAGCAGTTCTTC

D: TRBD1
size: NA
J: TRBJ2-7
length: 14
V: TRBV3-1/TRBV3-2
CDR3: CASSQGDRNYEQYF
DNA: TGTGCCAGCAGCCAAGGGGACAGGAATTACGAGCAGTACTTC

D: TRBD1
size: NA
J: TRBJ1-1
length: 17
V: TRBV2
CDR3: CASSEGEMGQGSTEAFF
DNA: TGTGCCAGCAGTGAAGGAGAGATGGGACAGGGAAGCACTGAAGCTTTCTTT

D: TRBD1
size: NA
J: TRBJ1-1
length: 14
V: TRBV7-9
CDR3: CASQGGVRNTEAFF
DNA: TGTGCCAGCCAAGGGGGCGTTAGGAACACTGAAGCTTTCTTT

D: TRBD1
size: NA
J: TRBJ2-2
length: 17
V: TRBV27
CDR3: CASSLGTGLARAGELFF
DNA: TGTGCCAGCAGTTTAGGGACAGGGTTGGCCAGAGCCGGGGAGCTGTTTTTT

D: TRBD1
size: NA
J: TRBJ1-1
length: 14
V: TRBV14
CDR3: CASSQTDRATEAFF
DNA: TGTGCCAGCAGCCAAACAGACAGGGCCACTGAAGCTTTCTTT

D: NA
size: NA
J: TRBJ1-1
length: 15
V: TRBV27
CDR3: CASSLSAGLNTEAFF
DNA: TGTGCCAGCAGTTTATCGGCGGGATTGAACACTGAAGCTTTCTTT

D: NA
size: NA
J: TRBJ2-1
length: 15
V: TRBV19
CDR3: CASSIGHNSYNEQFF
DNA: TGTGCCAGTAGTATAGGTCACAACTCCTACAATGAGCAGTTCTTC

D: NA
size: few
J: TRBJ2-7
length: 13
V: TRBV5-4
CDR3: CASSFEPSHEQYF
DNA: TGTGCCAGCAGCTTCGAGCCGTCCCACGAGCAGTACTTC

D: TRBD1
size: few
J: TRBJ1-1
length: 14
V: TRBV3-1/TRBV3-2
CDR3: CASSPWTGDTEAFF
DNA: TGTGCCAGCAGCCCTTGGACAGGGGACACTGAAGCTTTCTTT

D: NA
size: NA
J: TRBJ2-7
length: 15
V: TRBV5-1
CDR3: CASSLVASSSYEQYF
DNA: TGCGCCAGCAGCTTGGTCGCTTCTAGCTCCTACGAGCAGTACTTC

D: NA
size: NA
J: TRBJ2-1
length: 15
V: TRBV5-1
CDR3: CASSFDSVGGGEQFF
DNA: TGCGCCAGCAGCTTCGACTCCGTGGGAGGGGGTGAGCAGTTCTTC

D: NA
size: NA
J: TRBJ2-5
length: 14
V: TRBV6-1
CDR3: CASSENLDWGTQYF
DNA: TGTGCCAGCAGTGAGAATTTGGACTGGGGGACCCAGTACTTC

D: TRBD1
size: NA
J: TRBJ1-5
length: 15
V: TRBV6-5
CDR3: CASSFGQGREKPQHF
DNA: TGTGCCAGCAGTTTTGGACAGGGTAGGGAAAAGCCCCAGCATTTT

D: NA
size: once
J: TRBJ1-1
length: 15
V: TRBV30
CDR3: CAWSPLVLRGTEAFF
DNA: TGTGCCTGGAGTCCCCTGGTGCTAAGAGGCACTGAAGCTTTCTTT

D: TRBD1
size: NA
J: TRBJ1-2
length: 15
V: TRBV4-1
CDR3: CASSQGPGGDYGYTF
DNA: TGCGCCAGCAGCCAAGGGCCAGGGGGAGACTATGGCTACACCTTC

D: TRBD1
size: NA
J: TRBJ1-4
length: 17
V: TRBV12-5
CDR3: CASGLAGQGATNEKLFF
DNA: TGTGCTAGTGGTTTGGCGGGACAGGGGGCAACTAATGAAAAACTGTTTTTT

D: TRBD1
size: NA
J: TRBJ1-2
length: 13
V: TRBV25-1
CDR3: CASRGGQNYGYTF
DNA: TGTGCCAGCAGGGGGGGACAGAACTATGGCTACACCTTC

D: TRBD1
size: NA
J: TRBJ1-4
length: 15
V: TRBV18
CDR3: CASSPVGQGGEKLFF
DNA: TGTGCCAGCTCACCAGTGGGACAGGGAGGCGAAAAACTGTTTTTT

D: TRBD1
size: NA
J: TRBJ1-2
length: 13
V: TRBV30
CDR3: CAWSVRTGGGYTF
DNA: TGTGCCTGGAGTGTACGGACAGGGGGTGGCTACACCTTC

D: NA
size: NA
J: TRBJ1-1
length: 12
V: TRBV20-1
CDR3: CSASTTGSEAFF
DNA: TGCAGTGCTAGTACCACAGGGTCTGAAGCTTTCTTT

D: TRBD2
size: NA
J: TRBJ2-1
length: 15
V: TRBV28
CDR3: CASSPWTSGNNEQFF
DNA: TGTGCCAGCAGTCCATGGACTAGCGGGAACAATGAGCAGTTCTTC

D: TRBD2
size: NA
J: TRBJ2-3
length: 15
V: TRBV7-7
CDR3: CASSQNSGGADTQYF
DNA: TGTGCCAGCAGCCAAAATAGCGGGGGAGCGGATACGCAGTATTTT

D: NA
size: NA
J: TRBJ2-6
length: 15
V: TRBV19
CDR3: CASRWTVTGANVLTF
DNA: TGTGCCAGTAGGTGGACAGTCACCGGGGCCAACGTCCTGACTTTC

D: NA
size: NA
J: TRBJ1-2
length: 11
V: TRBV2
CDR3: CASSERGSYTF
DNA: TGTGCCAGCAGCGAACGGGGGAGCTACACCTTC

D: TRBD1
size: NA
J: TRBJ2-1
length: 16
V: TRBV11-1
CDR3: CASSLILGQGHNEQFF
DNA: TGTGCCAGCAGCTTAATTCTGGGACAGGGCCACAATGAGCAGTTCTTC

D: TRBD2
size: NA
J: TRBJ2-5
length: 18
V: TRBV4-2
CDR3: CASSQDPTSGGAGETQYF
DNA: TGTGCCAGCAGCCAAGACCCGACTAGCGGGGGGGCCGGGGAGACCCAGTACTTC

D: NA
size: NA
J: TRBJ2-1
length: 15
V: TRBV5-6
CDR3: CASSPIFSSYNEQFF
DNA: TGTGCCAGCAGCCCTATATTTAGCTCCTACAATGAGCAGTTCTTC

D: NA
size: NA
J: TRBJ1-1
length: 16
V: TRBV5-1
CDR3: CASSLQGSRMNTEAFF
DNA: TGCGCCAGCAGCTTGCAGGGCAGCCGGATGAACACTGAAGCTTTCTTT

D: TRBD2
size: NA
J: TRBJ2-5
length: 16
V: TRBV5-1
CDR3: CASSWGTSTVSETQYF
DNA: TGCGCCAGCAGCTGGGGGACTAGTACCGTAAGCGAGACCCAGTACTTC

D: TRBD1
size: NA
J: TRBJ2-1
length: 13
V: TRBV19
CDR3: CASRGQGNNEQFF
DNA: TGTGCCAGTAGGGGACAGGGTAACAATGAGCAGTTCTTC

D: NA
size: NA
J: TRBJ2-7
length: 15
V: TRBV6-1
CDR3: CASRQEGSRSYEQYF
DNA: TGTGCCAGCAGACAAGAAGGGAGCCGCTCCTACGAGCAGTACTTC

D: NA
size: NA
J: TRBJ1-1
length: 14
V: TRBV28
CDR3: CASSLFQGHAWAFF
DNA: TGTGCCAGCAGTTTATTCCAGGGGCATGCATGGGCTTTCTTT

D: TRBD2
size: NA
J: TRBJ2-3
length: 16
V: TRBV9
CDR3: CASGRLAGTTVDTQYF
DNA: TGTGCCAGCGGTAGACTAGCGGGGACGACAGTAGATACGCAGTATTTT

D: NA
size: NA
J: TRBJ1-2
length: 17
V: TRBV6-2/TRBV6-3
CDR3: CASSPGGGASNIRGYTF
DNA: TGTGCCAGCAGCCCTGGAGGGGGGGCCTCCAATATACGTGGCTACACCTTC

D: TRBD1
size: NA
J: TRBJ1-1
length: 14
V: TRBV19
CDR3: CASSRQGQDTEAFF
DNA: TGTGCCAGTAGTCGACAGGGGCAAGACACTGAAGCTTTCTTT

D: NA
size: NA
J: TRBJ1-6
length: 17
V: TRBV4-1
CDR3: CASSQDLGSSYNSPLHF
DNA: TGCGCCAGCAGCCAAGATCTTGGGAGCTCCTATAATTCACCCCTCCACTTT

D: TRBD2
size: NA
J: TRBJ2-1
length: 16
V: TRBV20-1
CDR3: CSASTGGGNTYNEQFF
DNA: TGCAGTGCTAGTACTGGCGGGGGGAATACTTACAATGAGCAGTTCTTC

D: NA
size: NA
J: TRBJ1-3
length: 14
V: TRBV18
CDR3: CASSPEASGNTIYF
DNA: TGTGCCAGCTCACCAGAAGCTTCTGGAAACACCATATATTTT

D: NA
size: once
J: TRBJ2-5
length: 15
V: TRBV18
CDR3: CASSPSRTGQETQYF
DNA: TGTGCCAGCTCACCGAGTAGGACTGGGCAAGAGACCCAGTACTTC

D: NA
size: NA
J: TRBJ1-6
length: 17
V: TRBV21-1
CDR3: CASSKGGSLGPNSPLHF
DNA: TGTGCCAGCAGCAAAGGCGGCAGTTTGGGGCCAAATTCACCCCTCCACTTT

D: NA
size: NA
J: TRBJ1-4
length: 13
V: TRBV7-2
CDR3: CASSKATGEKLFF
DNA: TGTGCCAGCAGCAAGGCGACAGGCGAAAAACTGTTTTTT